This T cell receptor beta chain was recovered during a study of shared clonotypes between healthy human individuals. Cells designated naive CD8 were CD45RO-negative and were positively selected for CCR7, with terminally differentiated effector memory CD45RA+ cells excluded. All participating donors were Caucasian adults from Nashville, Tennessee. In regard to this clone: Antigen unknown.

CDR3 length: 16 residues. Germline-derived CDR1 and CDR2 are MDHEN and SYDVKM. V was trimmed by 7 bases and J by 1 base, leaving 20 bases between them. Regarding the study as a whole: Between a few donors, naive CD4 clonotypes were shared at a level of approximately 5%. The study generally estimated greater richness for naive than memory subsets.

The material for each subset, its genomic DNA, was split evenly across several immunoSEQ plates. Repertoires were generated with immunoSEQ multiplex PCR, while TCRdb's copy carries only in-frame clones and drops some. The sample shows 550,000 to 750,000 clones, around 90% of them seen only once. The specimen was naive CD8+ T cells sorted from blood. This clonotype was obtained from a man aged 30-40 years in good health. The V call is TRBV28, the J call TRBJ2-7, with D possibly being TRBD2 (5 bases). In DNA, the CDR3 is TGTGCCAGCACTTCTAAACCGGGGTTGGAGTCCTACGAGCAGTACTTC. Protein: CASTSKPGLESYEQYF.